A single sample gave rise to the 28 T cell receptor beta chains below, sequenced in a study of blood T cell repertoires in COVID-19. Method: immunoSEQ multiplex PCR; TCRdb's copy keeps in-frame clones and lacks some. This sample has roughly 300,000 clones, with around 87% found just once. Sequencing was done on a sample of peripheral blood. These receptors originate from a woman in her forties or fifties who had recovered from COVID-19.

V gene TRBV19 combines with J gene TRBJ2-7; D is perhaps TRBD2 (6 bases). The CDR3 is made up of 14 amino acids. Trimming stripped 3 bases from V and 3 bases from J, with 12 bases between. Germline V CDR1 and CDR2: LNHDA, SQIVND (reference sequence). The CDR3: CASSMVLAGYEQYF. The CDR3 nucleotides are TGTGCCAGTAGTATGGTACTAGCAGGCTACGAGCAGTACTTC.

The V call is TRBV27, the J call TRBJ2-2; D ambiguous. The ends were cut back, 4 bases at V and 2 bases at J, with 17 bases in the middle. There are 17 residues in the CDR3. Germline-derived CDR1 and CDR2 are MNHEY and SMNVEV (reference sequence). CDR3 in DNA: TGTGCCAGCAGTTCCACCCGTTTGCTCTACAACACCGGGGAGCTGTTTTTT. It is translated as CASSSTRLLYNTGELFF.

This clone was counted a single time. This sequence joins TRBV12-3 or TRBV12-4 and TRBJ2-7; D might be TRBD2 (6 bases). Trimming took off 4 bases at V and 2 bases at J, with 9 bases between the two ends. This CDR3 has 13 residues. CDR3: CASSWGVTYEQYF. The DNA for the CDR3 is TGTGCCAGCAGTTGGGGGGTTACCTACGAGCAGTACTTC.

The V call is TRBV19, the J call TRBJ2-1; D is perhaps TRBD1 (7 bases). Germline V gives CDR1 LNHDA, CDR2 SQIVND (reference sequence). V was shortened by 10 bases and J by 8 bases, with 24 bases between the two germline ends. The CDR3 runs 15 residues. The CDR3 DNA follows: TGTGCCACCACGCGGCGCAGGGGGGTCGAGGATGAGCAGTTCTTC. Translating it yields CATTRRRGVEDEQFF.

The V and J genes are TRBV18 and TRBJ2-2, with 14 bases lining up with TRBD2. Germline-derived CDR1 and CDR2 are KGHSH and LQKENI. This CDR3 has 17 residues. The ends lost 1 base at V and 5 bases at J; junction bases unmatched: 3. CDR3 amino acids: CASSPLGLAGVTGELFF. CDR3 DNA sequence: TGTGCCAGCTCACCACTGGGACTAGCGGGAGTAACCGGGGAGCTGTTTTTT.

Concerning this clone itself: This sample also contains other DNA sequences that code for the same CDR3. V is TRBV19 and J is TRBJ1-1; the D is unclear. This CDR3 region has 13 residues. Trimming removed 3 bases from V and 2 bases from J, with 7 bases in between. Germline loops: CDR1 LNHDA, CDR2 SQIVND (reference sequence). CDR3: CASSIGRNTEAFF. The CDR3 nucleotides are TGTGCCAGTAGTATTGGCAGAAACACTGAAGCTTTCTTT.

The rearrangement uses TRBV2 and TRBJ1-6; 8 nucleotides align to TRBD1. The V gene end was trimmed by 4 bases and the J gene end by 7 bases; junction bases not matched to a gene: 9. This CDR3 region has 16 residues. Germline CDR1 reads SNHLY; CDR2 reads FYNNEI. The CDR3 DNA reads TGTGCCAGCAGTGGGACAGGGAACCGTGGCAATTCACCCCTCCACTTT. It encodes CASSGTGNRGNSPLHF. Full variable domain (remainder filled in from reference TRBV2 and TRBJ1-6): EPEVTQTPSHQVTQMGQEVILRCVPISNHLYFYWYRQILGQKVEFLVSFYNNEISEKSEIFDDQFSVERPDGSNFTLKIRSTKLEDSAMYFCASSGTGNRGNSPLHFGNGTRLTVT.

The rearrangement links TRBV5-1 to TRBJ1-2, with D perhaps TRBD1 (5 bases). The CDR3 has 15 amino acids. Germline values: CDR1 SGHRS, CDR2 YFSETQ. Trimming took off 3 bases at V and 8 bases at J, with 20 bases between the two ends. CDR3 loop: CASSWTNQGGGGYTF. DNA of the CDR3: TGCGCCAGCAGCTGGACCAACCAGGGAGGAGGCGGCTACACCTTC. Full variable domain (outside the CDR3, taken from reference TRBV5-1 and TRBJ1-2): KAGVTQTPRYLIKTRGQQVTLSCSPISGHRSVSWYQQTPGQGLQFLFEYFSETQRNKGNFPGRFSGRQFSNSRSEMNVSTLELGDSALYLCASSWTNQGGGGYTFGSGTRLTVV.

This chain links TRBV19 with TRBJ1-1; D ambiguous. With 3 bases removed from V and 11 bases from J, the gap between germline ends came to 13 bases. The CDR3 is 12 amino acids. The germline V gene has CDR1 LNHDA and CDR2 SQIVND (reference sequence). CDR3 in amino acids: CASSMLGGLAFF. Here the CDR3 DNA reads TGTGCCAGTAGTATGCTCGGCGGGTTGGCTTTCTTT.

The genes are TRBV5-6 and TRBJ2-5, with TRBD1 as a possible D gene (7 bases). The CDR3 spans 14 residues. The germline V gene encodes CDR1 SGHDT and CDR2 YYEEEE. The V end was cut by 2 bases, the J end by 5 bases, with 13 bases between. For the CDR3, the DNA is TGTGCCAGCAGCTTTAAACAGGGGACTGAGACCCAGTACTTC. Translating gives CASSFKQGTETQYF.

About this clone itself: Different DNA sequences within this sample yield the same CDR3. The chain uses TRBV11-2 and TRBJ1-6; D remains ambiguous. Trimming took 2 bases from V and 6 from J, leaving 2 bases between them. The CDR3 length is 12 residues. The germline gives CDR1 SGHAT, CDR2 FQNNGV. CDR3 nucleotide sequence: TGTGCCAGCAGCTTACGTAATTCACCCCTCCACTTT. Amino acid sequence: CASSLRNSPLHF.

V gene TRBV28 combines with J gene TRBJ1-2; perhaps TRBD1 as D (6 bases). CDR1 MDHEN and CDR2 SYDVKM come from the germline V gene. This CDR3 comprises 14 residues. Trimming removed 3 bases from V and 5 bases from J, with 13 bases in between. The CDR3: CASSLGAGMYGYTF. The CDR3, as DNA: TGTGCCAGCAGTTTGGGGGCAGGGATGTATGGCTACACCTTC.

The chain employs TRBV30 and TRBJ2-1; TRBD1 agrees at 7 bases. The CDR3 totals 13 residues. V gave up 2 bases and J gave up 7 bases; unmatched junction bases: 5. Looked up from germline, CDR1 is GTSNPN and CDR2 is SVGIG (reference sequence). CDR3 coding DNA: TGTGCCTGGAGTAGGGGGCTGGGGAATGAGCAGTTCTTC. It specifies CAWSRGLGNEQFF.

This clone appeared once. The chain employs TRBV24-1 and TRBJ2-2, with 8 bases that match TRBD1. In germline, CDR1 is KGHDR, CDR2 SFDVKD. J gave up 6 bases and V 3 bases, and 5 bases lay outside the gene matches. The CDR3 loop spans 15 amino acids. The CDR3 protein is CATSDGQGIPGELFF. The CDR3 bases are TGTGCCACCAGTGATGGACAGGGAATACCCGGGGAGCTGTTTTTT.

The chain combines TRBV14 with TRBJ2-7; perhaps TRBD1 as D (6 bases). V shed 4 bases and J shed 6 bases, with 10 bases lying between them. Germline V gene lookup returns CDR1 SGHDN and CDR2 FVKESK. There are 12 residues in the CDR3. The CDR3, as DNA: TGTGCCAGCAGCCGGACAGATTCCGAGCAGTACTTC. The encoded protein is CASSRTDSEQYF.

The rearrangement uses TRBV5-1 and TRBJ2-7; 8 positions agree with TRBD1. V lost 3 bases and J lost 6; bases outside the gene matches: 8. This CDR3 comprises 14 residues. CDR1 and CDR2 from the germline V gene are SGHRS and YFSETQ. The CDR3 sequence: CASSSGQGKGEQYF. The CDR3 nucleotides are TGCGCCAGCAGCTCCGGACAGGGAAAGGGCGAGCAGTACTTC.

The CDR3 loop reads CASSLALGQGSQPQHF. As DNA, the CDR3 is TGTGCCAGCAGCTTAGCGCTGGGACAGGGAAGTCAGCCCCAGCATTTT. The rearrangement uses TRBV7-8 and TRBJ1-5, with 9 bases that match TRBD1. Trimming took 0 bases from V and 6 from J; bases not matched to a gene: 6. This CDR3 comprises 16 residues. The V gene's germline CDR1 is SGHVS and CDR2 FQNEAQ.

CDR3 sequence (DNA): TGTGCCAGCACCTCGACAGAGAACACTGAAGCTTTCTTT. This translates into CASTSTENTEAFF. This chain uses TRBV3-1 (or the pseudogene TRBV3-2) with TRBJ1-1; perhaps TRBD1 as D (5 bases). Trimming shortened V by 7 bases and J by 1 base, and 10 bases separated the two germline ends. Germline CDR1 LGHDT, CDR2 YNNKEL (reference sequence). The CDR3 is 13 residues long.

J is TRBJ2-1 and V is TRBV20-1; 8 bases fit TRBD1. This CDR3 has 11 residues. Germline CDR1 and CDR2: DFQATT and SNEGSKA (reference sequence). Trimming cost V 2 bases and J 13 bases; bases outside gene matches: 4. Here the CDR3 DNA reads TGCAGTGCTAGAAACAGGGGGGTTCAGTTCTTC. The encoded protein is CSARNRGVQFF.

V gene TRBV5-4 combines with J gene TRBJ1-6; D is perhaps TRBD1 (5 bases). CDR1 and CDR2 from the germline V gene are SGHNT and YYREEE (reference sequence). CDR3 length: 16 amino acids. V lost 1 base to trimming and J lost 5 bases, with 13 bases between them. The DNA for the CDR3 is TGTGCCAGCAGCTTGTCGGCAGGGAGGAATAATTCACCCCTCCACTTT. Translation gives CASSLSAGRNNSPLHF.

This chain connects TRBV7-2 to TRBJ1-1; tentative D call: TRBD1 (5 bases). The CDR3 has 15 amino acids. CDR1 SGHTA and CDR2 FQGNSA come from the germline V gene. With 2 bases removed from V and 1 base from J, the gap between germline ends came to 11 bases. The CDR3 loop is CASSLNGGANTEAFF. The DNA for the CDR3 is TGTGCCAGCAGCTTAAACGGGGGAGCGAACACTGAAGCTTTCTTT. Together with reference TRBV7-2 and TRBJ1-1, the CDR3 gives the full variable domain: GAGVSQSPSNKVTEKGKDVELRCDPISGHTALYWYRQSLGQGLEFLIYFQGNSAPDKSGLPSDRFSAERTGGSVSTLTIQRTQQEDSAVYLCASSLNGGANTEAFFGQGTRLTVV.

The chain combines TRBV3-1 (or the pseudogene TRBV3-2) with TRBJ1-1, with D perhaps TRBD1 (6 bases). CDR1 LGHDT and CDR2 YNNKEL come from the germline V gene (reference sequence). The CDR3 is made up of 15 amino acids. V lost 0 bases, J lost 3 bases, and 11 bases lay in between. The chain's CDR3 is CASSQDGAGDTEAFF. Here the CDR3 DNA reads TGTGCCAGCAGCCAAGATGGGGCAGGGGACACTGAAGCTTTCTTT.

The chain uses TRBV5-1 and TRBJ1-2; D is ambiguous. Germline loops: CDR1 SGHRS, CDR2 YFSETQ. This CDR3 contains 12 residues. Trimming stripped 4 bases from V and 5 bases from J, with 9 bases between. CDR3 amino acids: CASSGRGYGYTF. DNA of the CDR3: TGCGCCAGCAGCGGCCGGGGTTATGGCTACACCTTC. The full variable domain, in which reference TRBV5-1 and TRBJ1-2 provide the parts outside the CDR3, is KAGVTQTPRYLIKTRGQQVTLSCSPISGHRSVSWYQQTPGQGLQFLFEYFSETQRNKGNFPGRFSGRQFSNSRSEMNVSTLELGDSALYLCASSGRGYGYTFGSGTRLTVV.

The chain is built from TRBV10-3 and TRBJ1-2; tentatively, D is TRBD1 (5 bases). Germline lookup yields CDR1 ENHRY and CDR2 SYGVKD. The germline V and J ends were trimmed by 8 bases and 2 bases, with 12 bases remaining between them. The CDR3 runs to 13 residues. The CDR3 nucleotides read TGTGCCATCGGGGCGGATTCCAACTATGGCTACACCTTC. Translating gives CAIGADSNYGYTF.

The chain has TRBV19 and TRBJ2-5; D is perhaps TRBD1 (5 bases). There are 13 residues in the CDR3. With 4 bases removed from V and 2 bases from J, the gap between germline ends came to 8 bases. CDR1 and CDR2 (germline): LNHDA, SQIVND (reference sequence). This CDR3 reads CASSTGHQETQYF. CDR3 DNA: TGTGCCAGTAGTACTGGACATCAAGAGACCCAGTACTTC.

The chain employs TRBV28 and TRBJ1-2; TRBD1 aligns across 8 bases. The CDR3 length is 16 residues. Germline lookup yields CDR1 MDHEN and CDR2 SYDVKM. The J segment lost 7 bases and the V segment lost 3 bases, leaving 13 bases of the junction unmatched. The CDR3 DNA reads TGTGCCAGCAGTTTTAGGGACCTCCCAGGGGGCGGTGGCTACACCTTC. Protein: CASSFRDLPGGGGYTF.

This clone was detected ten times or more. The chain couples TRBV5-1 to TRBJ2-2, with a possible D match to TRBD2 (6 bases). With 1 base removed from V and 0 bases from J, the gap between germline ends came to 19 bases. Germline V gene sequence: CDR1 SGHRS, CDR2 YFSETQ. The CDR3 is 19 amino acids. The CDR3 DNA follows: TGCGCCAGCAGCTTGAGGGCGGCCCTAGCGACCGCGAACACCGGGGAGCTGTTTTTT. It specifies CASSLRAALATANTGELFF.

The V call is TRBV7-8, the J call TRBJ2-5, with 10 nucleotides matching TRBD1. CDR3 length: 15 amino acids. Germline V gives CDR1 SGHVS, CDR2 FQNEAQ. Trimming at V came to 5 bases and at J to 4 bases, leaving 7 bases not matched to a gene. CDR3: CASSPRQGARETQYF. CDR3 DNA sequence: TGTGCCAGCAGCCCTCGACAGGGGGCGAGAGAGACCCAGTACTTC. Full variable domain (rest looked up from reference TRBV7-8 and TRBJ2-5): GAGVSQSPRYKVAKRGQDVALRCDPISGHVSLFWYQQALGQGPEFLTYFQNEAQLDKSGLPSDRFFAERPEGSVSTLKIQRTQQEDSAVYLCASSPRQGARETQYFGPGTRLLVL.